This T cell receptor (beta chain) was documented in a study of cytomegalovirus exposure and HLA in healthy donors. The PCR ran on 60 Vbeta and 13 Jbeta primers. Study processing details: Counted up in a later analysis, unique TCR beta chains came to some 72 million, with around 12 million shared. Clones were sequenced by immunoSEQ multiplex PCR, and TCRdb holds only the in-frame ones, with some missing. That table furnishes V, J and clone size, whereas the DNA furnished D and trimming. The sample holds approximately 90,000 clones, roughly four fifths seen once. The receptor was isolated from a young man in good health and CMV-seronegative. Sequencing was carried out using PBMCs.

The CDR3 reads CAWSSGNNEKLFF. Here the CDR3 DNA reads TGTGCCTGGAGTAGCGGTAATAATGAAAAACTGTTTTTT. This chain uses TRBV30 with TRBJ1-4, with D uncertain. CDR3 length: 13 residues. Germline CDR1 reads GTSNPN; CDR2 reads SVGIG (reference sequence). Trimming took 2 bases from V and 4 from J, leaving 8 bases between them.